These 27 T cell receptor beta chains originate from one sample sequenced in a study of blood T cell repertoires in COVID-19. TCRdb's table, derived via immunoSEQ multiplex PCR, lists solely in-frame clones and lacks some. The profile shows roughly 50,000 clones, roughly 84% of them singletons. Material for sequencing was peripheral blood. These receptors came from a woman older than 75 with acute or convalescent COVID-19.

The V and J genes are TRBV19 and TRBJ1-2; 8 nucleotides line up with TRBD1. V shed 2 bases, J shed 6 bases, and the junction held 20 bases outside the gene matches. The CDR3 runs to 19 residues. Germline loops: CDR1 LNHDA, CDR2 SQIVND (reference sequence). The DNA of the CDR3 is TGTGCCAGTAGTATAACGGACCTATCTCAGGACAGGGTAGGTGATGGCTACACCTTC. It yields the protein CASSITDLSQDRVGDGYTF. Variable domain in full (rest from reference TRBV19 and TRBJ1-2): DGGITQSPKYLFRKEGQNVTLSCEQNLNHDAMYWYRQDPGQGLRLIYYSQIVNDFQKGDIAEGYSVSREKKESFPLTVTSAQKNPTAFYLCASSITDLSQDRVGDGYTFGSGTRLTVV.

This clone was detected only a few times. The chain uses TRBV24-1 and TRBJ1-2; 9 bases agree with TRBD1. Germline values: CDR1 KGHDR, CDR2 SFDVKD. The trim removed 2 bases at V and 3 bases at J, leaving 0 bases unmatched. The CDR3 runs 14 residues. The CDR3 reads CATSDWDRDYGYTF. Written as DNA, the CDR3 is TGTGCCACCAGTGATTGGGACAGGGACTATGGCTACACCTTC.

The table lists this clone with a count of one. The V gene is TRBV3-1 (or the pseudogene TRBV3-2), the J gene TRBJ1-4; possible D gene TRBD1, 6 bases. This CDR3 region has 14 residues. Per germline, CDR1 LGHDT and CDR2 YNNKEL (reference sequence). V was shortened by 3 bases and J by 6 bases, with 11 bases between the two germline ends. The CDR3 DNA reads TGTGCCAGCAGCCAGCAGGGGTGGGATGAAAAACTGTTTTTT. Translating it yields CASSQQGWDEKLFF.

The chain employs TRBV7-9 and TRBJ1-4, with 9 bases lining up with TRBD1. The germline gives CDR1 SEHNR, CDR2 FQNEAQ (reference sequence). The CDR3 sequence is 14 residues long. V gave up 5 bases and J gave up 8 bases; unmatched junction bases: 6. CDR3 region: CASSAGTGIEKLFF. Here the CDR3 DNA reads TGTGCCAGCAGCGCAGGGACAGGGATAGAAAAACTGTTTTTT.

This chain joins TRBV2 and TRBJ2-7; 8 bases are shared with TRBD1. CDR1 and CDR2 (germline): SNHLY, FYNNEI. The CDR3 loop spans 14 amino acids. The V gene end was trimmed by 6 bases and the J gene end by 6 bases; junction bases not matched to a gene: 10. CDR3 in amino acids: CASRRTGSLGEQYF. As DNA, the CDR3 is TGTGCCAGCAGGCGGACAGGGTCCCTCGGCGAGCAGTACTTC.

The V gene is TRBV12-3 or TRBV12-4, the J gene TRBJ1-2; no firm D call. Trimming cost V 1 base and J 8 bases, with 8 bases left between them. The CDR3 runs to 12 residues. CDR3 sequence: CASSLVYPGYTF. The DNA for the CDR3 is TGTGCCAGCAGTTTAGTTTATCCGGGCTACACCTTC.

The rearrangement joins TRBV7-9 to TRBJ2-4; 10 bases are shared with TRBD1. CDR1 and CDR2 (germline): SEHNR, FQNEAQ (reference sequence). This CDR3 has 15 amino acids. V was pared by 5 bases and J by 9 bases, with 10 bases of the junction left unmatched. The CDR3 reads CASSAQTGGRIIQYF. Written as DNA, the CDR3 is TGTGCCAGCAGCGCCCAGACAGGGGGCCGGATCATTCAGTACTTC.

The V and J genes are TRBV5-1 and TRBJ2-5; 7 positions match TRBD1. Trimming cost V 4 bases and J 3 bases; bases outside gene matches: 6. The CDR3 has 14 residues. The germline V gene has CDR1 SGHRS and CDR2 YFSETQ. The DNA of the CDR3 is TGCGCCAGCAGCATGGGGCAGGGGGAAGAGACCCAGTACTTC. Translated: CASSMGQGEETQYF.

V is TRBV2 and J is TRBJ1-6; TRBD1 matches at 9 bases. The germline CDR1 and CDR2 sequences are SNHLY and FYNNEI. The CDR3 totals 14 residues. The V and J ends lost 6 bases and 7 bases, in that order; junction bases with no gene match: 4. This CDR3 is CASSLTGGNSPLHF. In DNA form, the CDR3 reads TGTGCCAGCAGCCTGACAGGGGGAAATTCACCCCTCCACTTT.

The genes are TRBV6-1 and TRBJ1-2; possibly TRBD1 for D (6 bases). Germline V lookup: CDR1 MNHNS, CDR2 SASEGT. This CDR3 spans 15 amino acids. The germline V and J ends were trimmed by 5 bases and 1 base, with 14 bases remaining between them. CDR3 in amino acids: CASSHPGVLNYGYTF. DNA of the CDR3: TGTGCCAGCAGTCATCCAGGGGTACTTAACTATGGCTACACCTTC.

About this clone itself: Distinct nucleotide sequences in the sample also encode this CDR3. This chain joins TRBV5-1 and TRBJ1-2; D gene unclear. V was clipped by 1 base and J by 3 bases, with 7 bases between them. Germline V lookup: CDR1 SGHRS, CDR2 YFSETQ. The length of the CDR3 is 13 residues. This CDR3 reads CASSLTSDYGYTF. CDR3 nucleotides: TGCGCCAGCAGCTTGACTAGTGACTATGGCTACACCTTC.

The chain recombines TRBV9 with TRBJ1-3, with TRBD1 identical over 8 bases. V lost 0 bases, J lost 0 bases, and 5 bases stayed unmatched. The germline V gene has CDR1 SGDLS and CDR2 YYNGEE. CDR3 size: 17 residues. CDR3 DNA sequence: TGTGCCAGCAGCGTAGGTCAGGGACAGGTCTCTGGAAACACCATATATTTT. It codes for CASSVGQGQVSGNTIYF.

The chain joins TRBV25-1 to TRBJ2-3; tentative D call: TRBD2 (6 bases). Trimming removed 2 bases from V and 3 bases from J, with 9 bases in between. Germline lookup yields CDR1 MGHDK and CDR2 SYGVNS. CDR3 length equals 14 residues. The CDR3 nucleotides read TGTGCCAGCAGTGAACCCGGGAGTACAGATACGCAGTATTTT. Translation: CASSEPGSTDTQYF.

This rearrangement joins TRBV15 to TRBJ1-3; D is ambiguous. The germline V gene has CDR1 LNHNV and CDR2 YYDKDF (reference sequence). There are 12 residues in the CDR3. Between the trimmed V and J ends, which lost 8 bases and 4 bases, there was a span of 9 bases. DNA for the CDR3: TGTGCCACCTCCCAAATGGGAAACACCATATATTTT. Its translation: CATSQMGNTIYF.

In this sample, this clone turned up a few times. The gene calls are TRBV24-1 and TRBJ1-5, with 12 bases that match TRBD1. Unmatched junction bases numbered 11, after V lost 9 bases and J lost 3 bases. This CDR3 comprises 17 residues. CDR1 is KGHDR, CDR2 SFDVKD, per germline. The CDR3 nucleotides are TGTGCCACCCGCTTCCGGGACAGGGGGCTAAACAATCAGCCCCAGCATTTT. It codes for CATRFRDRGLNNQPQHF.

The chain links TRBV19 to TRBJ1-2, with D hard to call. Between the trimmed V and J ends, which lost 3 bases and 2 bases, there was a span of 10 bases. Germline CDR1 LNHDA, CDR2 SQIVND (reference sequence). The CDR3 has 14 residues. The CDR3 nucleotides are TGTGCCAGTAGTATTGGGCCTATCAACTATGGCTACACCTTC. It is translated as CASSIGPINYGYTF.

This clone was found once. V and J are TRBV7-2 and TRBJ1-4; D gene ambiguous. V was shortened by 1 base and J by 12 bases, with 12 bases between the two germline ends. This CDR3 is built from 13 residues. Germline-derived CDR1 and CDR2 are SGHTA and FQGNSA. In DNA form, the CDR3 reads TGTGCCAGCAGCTTAGGCCAGGAAGGTCAACTGTTTTTT. Residues: CASSLGQEGQLFF. Filled out from reference TRBV7-2 and TRBJ1-4, the complete variable domain reads GAGVSQSPSNKVTEKGKDVELRCDPISGHTALYWYRQSLGQGLEFLIYFQGNSAPDKSGLPSDRFSAERTGGSVSTLTIQRTQQEDSAVYLCASSLGQEGQLFFGSGTQLSVL.

The J gene is TRBJ1-2, the V gene TRBV4-1, with no clear D. The CDR3 consists of 15 residues. Trimming stripped 0 bases from V and 1 base from J, with 9 bases between. Germline CDR1 reads MGHRA; CDR2 reads YSYEKL. CDR3: CASSQDAGINYGYTF. For the CDR3, the DNA is TGCGCCAGCAGCCAAGATGCAGGCATTAACTATGGCTACACCTTC.

CDR3 nucleotides: TGTGCCAGCAGCCCGTGGGACGGACAGAACTATGGCTACACCTTC. Encoded protein: CASSPWDGQNYGYTF. The chain links TRBV3-1 (or the pseudogene TRBV3-2) to TRBJ1-2; perhaps TRBD1 as D (6 bases). V lost 4 bases, J lost 2 bases, and 14 bases lay in between. The V gene's germline CDR1 is LGHDT and CDR2 YNNKEL (reference sequence). This CDR3 has 15 amino acids.

The chain joins TRBV7-7 to TRBJ2-5; TRBD1 aligns across 9 bases. This CDR3 is built from 15 residues. V trimming: 1 base; J trimming: 2 bases; junction bases outside the gene matches: 2. CDR1 SSHAT and CDR2 FNYEAQ come from the germline V gene (reference sequence). DNA for the CDR3: TGTGCCAGCAGCTTAGTCGGACAGGGGCAAGAGACCCAGTACTTC. This sequence encodes CASSLVGQGQETQYF.

The V call is TRBV5-1, the J call TRBJ2-7; TRBD1 aligns across 11 bases. V gave up 4 bases and J gave up 2 bases; unmatched junction bases: 2. Germline V lookup: CDR1 SGHRS, CDR2 YFSETQ. The CDR3 extends over 14 amino acids. The CDR3 DNA follows: TGCGCCAGCAGCCCGGGACAGGGGGCCTACGAGCAGTACTTC. The encoded protein is CASSPGQGAYEQYF.

The V and J genes are TRBV3-1 (or the pseudogene TRBV3-2) and TRBJ1-1; 8 nucleotides agree with TRBD1. This CDR3 contains 14 residues. CDR1 is LGHDT and CDR2 is YNNKEL in the germline V gene (reference sequence). The V and J ends lost 4 bases and 3 bases, in that order; junction bases with no gene match: 4. In DNA, the CDR3 is TGTGCCAGCAGCCTGACAGGGGAGGACACTGAAGCTTTCTTT. This translates into CASSLTGEDTEAFF.

The chain employs TRBV11-2 and TRBJ2-2; D perhaps matches TRBD1 (5 bases). Looked up from germline, CDR1 is SGHAT and CDR2 is FQNNGV. Trimming left V 7 bases short and J 3 bases short, with 12 bases between. The CDR3 is 14 residues long. CDR3 region: CASIRGGDTGELFF. The CDR3 region has the DNA TGTGCCAGCATTAGGGGTGGCGACACCGGGGAGCTGTTTTTT.

The chain uses TRBV6-4 and TRBJ1-6, with unresolved D. V lost 6 bases and J 0 bases, leaving 12 bases between the germline ends. CDR1 and CDR2 from the germline V gene are MRHNA and SNTAGT. The CDR3 spans 16 residues. CDR3 residues: CASRETGSSYNSPLHF. The CDR3 coding sequence is TGTGCCAGCAGAGAGACGGGGAGCTCCTATAATTCACCCCTCCACTTT.

The chain joins TRBV9 to TRBJ2-1; perhaps TRBD2 as D (6 bases). CDR3 length equals 16 residues. V gave up 0 bases and J gave up 5 bases, with 15 bases separating them. Germline values: CDR1 SGDLS, CDR2 YYNGEE. CDR3: CASSVALSGGDNEQFF. The CDR3 nucleotides are TGTGCCAGCAGCGTAGCCCTCAGCGGCGGGGACAATGAGCAGTTCTTC. The full variable domain, in which reference TRBV9 and TRBJ2-1 provide the parts outside the CDR3, is DSGVTQTPKHLITATGQRVTLRCSPRSGDLSVYWYQQSLDQGLQFLIQYYNGEERAKGNILERFSAQQFPDLHSELNLSSLELGDSALYFCASSVALSGGDNEQFFGPGTRLTVL.

The rearrangement joins TRBV6-5 to TRBJ1-2, with 8 bases that match TRBD1. J lost 1 base, V lost 3 bases, and 7 bases had no gene match. The length of the CDR3 is 16 residues. Germline V gene lookup returns CDR1 MNHEY and CDR2 SVGAGI. CDR3 sequence reads: CASSYSAGGNNYGYTF. CDR3 coding DNA: TGTGCCAGCAGTTATTCAGCAGGGGGCAATAACTATGGCTACACCTTC.

The chain employs TRBV15 and TRBJ2-3, with TRBD2 matching over 11 bases. The CDR3 extends over 15 amino acids. Trimming cost V 9 bases and J 5 bases; bases outside gene matches: 10. Germline V lookup: CDR1 LNHNV, CDR2 YYDKDF (reference sequence). CDR3 nucleotides: TGTGCCACTTCGGGTAGCGGGGGGGCCCGAGATACGCAGTATTTT. It encodes CATSGSGGARDTQYF.